The source of this TCR beta chain is a study of blood T cells in healthy people across ages. Findings and caveats of the study: Among T cells, TCR beta diversity per million cells dropped roughly linearly as age rose. PBMCs that were unsorted prevented a conclusive naive versus antigen-experienced comparison.

With a J-beta primer mix and a sample-barcoded 5' primer, a second PCR ran about 7 to 12 cycles. TCRdb re-derived calls from the 5' RACE reads in MiXCR, one entry per CDR3 protein. The sample shows around 2 million distinct CDR3 sequences, about 39% of them seen only once. On this clonotype itself: Its cognate antigen is unknown.

Trimming removed 8 bases at V and 4 bases at J, with 19 bases between. The CDR3 totals 15 residues. J is TRBJ2-3 and V is TRBV12-3 or TRBV12-4, with unresolved D. Sequenced sample: blood. The clonotype was recovered from a human donor in good health. Written as DNA, the CDR3 is TGTGCCAGCGAGAGACATCGAATAAGCGCAGATACGCAGTATTTT. Translating it yields CASERHRISADTQYF.